The 27 T cell receptor beta chains in this list originate from one sample, sequenced in a study of shared clonotypes between healthy human individuals. TCRdb's copy holds only in-frame clones and misses some; the assay was immunoSEQ multiplex PCR. The table records about 2.4 million clones, approximately 93% of them present only once. Sequenced: naive CD4+ T cells from PBMCs. The subset is: CD45RA+ positively selected. These receptors were collected from a man aged 18 to 30 in good health. Some clones in this sample may be carry-over from other donors' samples.

The chain employs TRBV5-8 and TRBJ1-6; TRBD1 might be the D (5 bases). CDR3 length: 16 amino acids. V dropped 0 bases and J dropped 7 bases, with 14 bases sitting between them. The germline gives CDR1 SGHTS, CDR2 YDEGEE. CDR3 bases: TGTGCCAGCAGCTTGGCCGGGAGGGGCGGCAATTCACCCCTCCACTTT. This translates into CASSLAGRGGNSPLHF.

Here the CDR3 reads CASSEYPGVSEKLFF. In nucleotides, the CDR3 is TGTGCCAGCAGTGAATACCCAGGGGTGAGCGAAAAACTGTTTTTT. V and J are TRBV25-1 and TRBJ1-4; D is perhaps TRBD1 (6 bases). The V gene lost 0 bases and the J gene lost 8 bases, with 13 bases spanning the gap. This CDR3 comprises 15 residues. Germline values: CDR1 MGHDK, CDR2 SYGVNS.

This chain joins TRBV18 and TRBJ2-5; D unresolved. CDR1 KGHSH and CDR2 LQKENI come from the germline V gene. The CDR3 runs 12 residues. V was trimmed by 3 bases and J by 5 bases, leaving 7 bases between them. The CDR3 loop reads CASSPISETQYF. DNA for the CDR3: TGTGCCAGCTCACCGATCTCTGAGACCCAGTACTTC.

This clone appeared a single time. The gene calls are TRBV29-1 and TRBJ2-2; 12 bases align to TRBD2. The CDR3 totals 15 residues. Germline V lookup: CDR1 SQVTM, CDR2 ANQGSEA. Trimming at V came to 5 bases and at J to 5 bases, leaving 6 bases not matched to a gene. The CDR3 DNA reads as TGCAGCGTTCCTAGCGGGAGGGCCTCAACCGGGGAGCTGTTTTTT. Encoded protein: CSVPSGRASTGELFF.

This clone was counted once. The gene calls are TRBV29-1 and TRBJ2-7, with D maybe TRBD1 (6 bases). The CDR3 totals 14 residues. In germline, CDR1 is SQVTM, CDR2 ANQGSEA. V was shortened by 4 bases and J by 8 bases, with 21 bases between the two germline ends. CDR3 sequence (DNA): TGCAGCGTTGGTTCACCGGGACATTCCGGGCAGCAGTACTTC. The encoded protein is CSVGSPGHSGQQYF.

The rearrangement joins TRBV27 to TRBJ2-5, with D tentatively TRBD1 (5 bases). The CDR3 contains 15 residues. With 6 bases removed from V and 1 base from J, the gap between germline ends came to 15 bases. CDR1 is MNHEY, CDR2 SMNVEV, per germline (reference sequence). CDR3 nucleotide sequence: TGTGCCAGCAGCTACAGCTTAGGGGTCCAAGAGACCCAGTACTTC. This translates into CASSYSLGVQETQYF.

This clone was detected only once. The sample has other DNA sequences that encode this CDR3 too. J is TRBJ1-2 and V is TRBV2, with D maybe TRBD1 (6 bases). The CDR3 sequence is 12 residues long. Germline V CDR1 and CDR2: SNHLY, FYNNEI. V gave up 6 bases and J gave up 5 bases, with 10 bases separating them. Here the CDR3 DNA reads TGTGCCAGCAGCGCCGGGACATATGGCTACACCTTC. Translating gives CASSAGTYGYTF.

The chain is built from TRBV18 and TRBJ1-2, with 7 bases aligning to TRBD1. Trimming at V came to 5 bases and at J to 8 bases, leaving 8 bases not matched to a gene. Germline CDR1 reads KGHSH; CDR2 reads LQKENI. The CDR3 has 13 residues. The CDR3 DNA is TGTGCCAGCTCAACCTTCGGACAGGACGGCTACACCTTC. Its protein product is CASSTFGQDGYTF. The whole variable domain, remainder taken from reference TRBV18 and TRBJ1-2, is NAGVMQNPRHLVRRRGQEARLRCSPMKGHSHVYWYRQLPEEGLKFMVYLQKENIIDESGMPKERFSAEFPKEGPSILRIQQVVRGDSAAYFCASSTFGQDGYTFGSGTRLTVV.

This clone is a singleton in its sample. This sequence joins TRBV28 and TRBJ1-3, with D perhaps TRBD1 (6 bases). This CDR3 contains 17 residues. Germline loops: CDR1 MDHEN, CDR2 SYDVKM. V dropped 7 bases and J dropped 2 bases, with 21 bases sitting between them. The CDR3 spells CASTQQGAVPAGNTIYF. DNA of the CDR3: TGTGCCAGCACCCAACAGGGAGCCGTGCCCGCTGGAAACACCATATATTTT. Full variable domain (outside the CDR3, taken from reference TRBV28 and TRBJ1-3): DVKVTQSSRYLVKRTGEKVFLECVQDMDHENMFWYRQDPGLGLRLIYFSYDVKMKEKGDIPEGYSVSREKKERFSLILESASTNQTSMYLCASTQQGAVPAGNTIYFGEGSWLTVV.

V usage is TRBV6-4 and J usage is TRBJ2-2; no definite D call. In germline, CDR1 is MRHNA, CDR2 SNTAGT. V was clipped by 6 bases and J by 10 bases, with 21 bases between them. This CDR3 contains 15 residues. The CDR3 here is CASRKRMKYMVELFF. The CDR3 DNA follows: TGTGCCAGCAGAAAAAGGATGAAATATATGGTGGAGCTGTTTTTT.

CDR3 in DNA: TGTGCCAGCAGCGCCTTCCCCACCTTGGGACAGGGAGACGGCTACACCTTC. Its translation is CASSAFPTLGQGDGYTF. The chain employs TRBV7-8 and TRBJ1-2; 9 bases align to TRBD1. CDR1 SGHVS and CDR2 FQNEAQ come from the germline V gene. CDR3 length: 17 residues. V dropped 5 bases and J dropped 8; count of bases not matched to a gene: 18.

The gene calls are TRBV29-1 and TRBJ2-7, with TRBD1 matching over 8 bases. This CDR3 is 13 amino acids long. V lost 6 bases to trimming and J lost 7 bases; unmatched junction nucleotides: 11. The germline V gene has CDR1 SQVTM and CDR2 ANQGSEA. CDR3 sequence (DNA): TGCAGCGTGACGGGCCAGGGGGCACGGGAGCAGTACTTC. Translation gives CSVTGQGAREQYF.

This chain connects TRBV18 to TRBJ1-3; D gene unclear. V gave up 3 bases and J gave up 2 bases, with 14 bases separating them. The V gene's germline CDR1 is KGHSH and CDR2 LQKENI. The CDR3 is made up of 16 amino acids. In nucleotides, the CDR3 is TGTGCCAGCTCACCGGTGAGGGTTCTCGCTGGAAACACCATATATTTT. Its protein product is CASSPVRVLAGNTIYF.

This clone has only one observation. This same CDR3 is encoded by further DNA sequences in the sample. The chain recombines TRBV7-9 with TRBJ2-7; no reliable D call. Trimming stripped 2 bases from V and 1 base from J, with 6 bases between. CDR1 and CDR2 from the germline V gene are SEHNR and FQNEAQ (reference sequence). The CDR3 consists of 13 residues. CDR3: CASSLSLSYEQYF. For the CDR3, the DNA is TGTGCCAGCAGCTTATCCTTGTCCTACGAGCAGTACTTC.

The chain couples TRBV18 to TRBJ2-2; 7 nucleotides agree with TRBD1. Trimming removed 5 bases from V and 0 bases from J; junction bases left unmatched: 3. The CDR3 contains 15 residues. CDR1 and CDR2 from the germline V gene are KGHSH and LQKENI. In DNA, the CDR3 is TGTGCCAGCTCAGAGGGACAGACGAACACCGGGGAGCTGTTTTTT. As protein: CASSEGQTNTGELFF.

The V gene is TRBV11-3, the J gene TRBJ2-2; 9 nucleotides match TRBD1. This CDR3 region has 17 residues. J lost 3 bases, V lost 3 bases, and 8 bases had no gene match. The germline gives CDR1 SGHNT, CDR2 YENEEA. The CDR3 DNA sequence: TGTGCCAGCAGCTTTCTCCCGGGACAGGGCGACACCGGGGAGCTGTTTTTT. Protein sequence: CASSFLPGQGDTGELFF. The complete variable domain, with remaining parts taken from reference TRBV11-3 and TRBJ2-2, reads EAGVVQSPRYKIIEKKQPVAFWCNPISGHNTLYWYLQNLGQGPELLIRYENEEAVDDSQLPKDRFSAERLKGVDSTLKIQPAELGDSAVYLCASSFLPGQGDTGELFFGEGSRLTVL.

V and J are TRBV6-1 and TRBJ1-4; 9 bases are a match to TRBD1. The CDR3 contains 20 residues. The V segment lost 2 bases and the J segment 4 bases; nucleotides outside the gene matches: 17. The germline gives CDR1 MNHNS, CDR2 SASEGT. This CDR3 reads CASSESPIAWWGQGNEKLFF. DNA of the CDR3: TGTGCCAGCAGTGAATCCCCTATCGCTTGGTGGGGACAGGGTAATGAAAAACTGTTTTTT.

The chain recombines TRBV7-3 with TRBJ2-1; 10 positions match TRBD2. The ends lost 1 base at V and 10 bases at J; junction bases unmatched: 10. CDR1 is SGHTA and CDR2 is FQGTGA in the germline V gene. The CDR3 totals 16 residues. The CDR3 loop reads CASSLMSSGSSGEQFF. CDR3 nucleotide sequence: TGTGCCAGCAGCTTAATGTCTAGCGGGAGTTCGGGAGAGCAGTTCTTC.

The chain uses TRBV4-1 and TRBJ2-3, with no clear D. V lost 4 bases, J lost 0 bases, and 11 bases lay in between. The CDR3 covers 15 residues. Per the germline V gene, CDR1 is MGHRA and CDR2 is YSYEKL. The CDR3 spells CASSPLMASTDTQYF. The CDR3 nucleotides read TGCGCCAGCAGCCCCCTAATGGCTAGCACAGATACGCAGTATTTT.

J is TRBJ1-4 and V is TRBV25-1, with D perhaps matching TRBD1 (5 bases). The CDR3 runs 15 residues. Germline-derived CDR1 and CDR2 are MGHDK and SYGVNS. Trimming shortened V by 4 bases and J by 1 base, and 10 bases separated the two germline ends. In DNA, the CDR3 is TGTGCCAGCAGTGGATATAGGGGAACTAATGAAAAACTGTTTTTT. Encoded protein: CASSGYRGTNEKLFF.

On this clone itself: Other DNA sequences within the sample encode an identical CDR3. The chain uses TRBV18 and TRBJ2-1; D remains unclear. With 2 bases removed from V and 3 bases from J, the gap between germline ends came to 11 bases. Germline CDR1 reads KGHSH; CDR2 reads LQKENI. The CDR3 runs to 15 residues. The CDR3: CASSPTTGGYNEQFF. CDR3 bases: TGTGCCAGCTCACCAACTACGGGTGGCTACAATGAGCAGTTCTTC.

J is TRBJ1-2 and V is TRBV5-5, with TRBD1 as a possible D gene (5 bases). This CDR3 contains 15 residues. The V gene's germline CDR1 is SGHKS and CDR2 YYEKEE (reference sequence). V was pared by 2 bases and J by 7 bases, with 18 bases between. Here the CDR3 DNA reads TGTGCCAGCAGCTTTAGTCAGCAACCGCAGGGTGGCTACACCTTC. Residues: CASSFSQQPQGGYTF.

The gene calls are TRBV5-1 and TRBJ2-3, with D uncertain. This CDR3 spans 13 amino acids. From germline, CDR1 is SGHRS and CDR2 YFSETQ. V gave up 2 bases and J gave up 5 bases, with 9 bases separating them. In nucleotides, the CDR3 is TGCGCCAGCAGCTTTGCCACCTTAGATACGCAGTATTTT. Translating gives CASSFATLDTQYF.

The V gene is TRBV18, the J gene TRBJ2-7; 8 nucleotides align to TRBD1. The CDR3 loop spans 17 amino acids. V lost 4 bases, J lost 5 bases, and 16 bases stayed unmatched. Looked up from germline, CDR1 is KGHSH and CDR2 is LQKENI. The CDR3 here is CASSHIRGQGSIHEQYF. The CDR3 bases are TGTGCCAGCTCACACATCCGAGGACAGGGCAGTATCCACGAGCAGTACTTC.

This clone was seen just once. The chain has TRBV29-1 and TRBJ1-1; 7 bases are shared with TRBD1. V shed 1 base and J 4 bases; nucleotides not matched to a gene: 6. CDR1 is SQVTM, CDR2 ANQGSEA, per germline. The CDR3 runs 14 residues. As DNA, the CDR3 is TGCAGCGTTGAAGTGTCCGCAGGGGGCACTGAAGCTTTCTTT. Protein: CSVEVSAGGTEAFF.

The rearrangement joins TRBV5-1 to TRBJ2-7; D is perhaps TRBD2 (6 bases). Trimming stripped 2 bases from V and 2 bases from J, with 14 bases between. The CDR3 is 15 residues long. Germline V gives CDR1 SGHRS, CDR2 YFSETQ. DNA for the CDR3: TGCGCCAGCAGCTTACCAGGGACTTCCGCCTACGAGCAGTACTTC. This codes for CASSLPGTSAYEQYF. The full variable domain, rest sourced from reference TRBV5-1 and TRBJ2-7, is KAGVTQTPRYLIKTRGQQVTLSCSPISGHRSVSWYQQTPGQGLQFLFEYFSETQRNKGNFPGRFSGRQFSNSRSEMNVSTLELGDSALYLCASSLPGTSAYEQYFGPGTRLTVT.

The V and J genes are TRBV28 and TRBJ1-5; D is unclear. V lost 11 bases and J lost 3, with 11 bases in between. Germline lookup yields CDR1 MDHEN and CDR2 SYDVKM. This CDR3 region has 12 residues. The CDR3, as DNA: TGTGCCTGGGGTGGACTCAATCAGCCCCAGCATTTT. Amino acids: CAWGGLNQPQHF.